Each of the 6 T cell receptor beta chains below was sequenced from the same sample in a study of T cell responses to AZD1222 COVID-19 vaccine. The protocol was immunoSEQ multiplex PCR, while the TCRdb copy is restricted to in-frame clones and leaves out a portion. Here the sample spans 140,000 to 150,000 clones, around 92% being singletons. Sequencing was performed on peripheral blood, taken 28 days after the second AZD1222 dose. The receptors originated from an adult who received the AZD1222 COVID-19 vaccine.

V is TRBV11-2 and J is TRBJ2-6, with D hard to call. V lost 2 bases, J lost 0 bases, and 8 bases lay in between. Per germline, CDR1 SGHAT and CDR2 FQNNGV. The CDR3 has 16 residues. As DNA, the CDR3 is TGTGCCAGCAGCTTACCTCCGACCTCTGGGGCCAACGTCCTGACTTTC. This gives the protein CASSLPPTSGANVLTF. The full variable domain, completed using reference TRBV11-2 and TRBJ2-6, is EAGVAQSPRYKIIEKRQSVAFWCNPISGHATLYWYQQILGQGPKLLIQFQNNGVVDDSQLPKDRFSAERLKGVDSTLKIQPAKLEDSAVYLCASSLPPTSGANVLTFGAGSRLTVL.

The CDR3 DNA sequence: TGTGCCACCAGTGATTTGGCGGGCCCAAACACCGGGGAGCTGTTTTTT. The encoded protein is CATSDLAGPNTGELFF. The rearrangement joins TRBV24-1 to TRBJ2-2; TRBD2 is a possible D gene (5 bases). The V gene lost 0 bases and the J gene lost 2 bases, with 9 bases spanning the gap. This CDR3 contains 16 residues. Germline V gene data show CDR1 as KGHDR and CDR2 as SFDVKD.

The V and J genes are TRBV4-3 and TRBJ2-5, with no clear D. Between the trimmed V and J ends, which lost 0 bases and 5 bases, there was a span of 10 bases. Germline V gene data show CDR1 as LGHNA and CDR2 as YSLEER. The CDR3 sequence is 14 residues long. The CDR3 loop reads CASSQDVGTETQYF. CDR3 DNA: TGCGCCAGCAGCCAAGATGTGGGTACGGAGACCCAGTACTTC.

This chain joins TRBV5-4 and TRBJ2-5; D not resolved. The CDR3 is made up of 13 amino acids. Trimming pared 4 bases from V and 5 bases from J, leaving 12 bases between. CDR1 is SGHNT and CDR2 is YYREEE in the germline V gene (reference sequence). The CDR3 spells CASSPSSSETQYF. The CDR3 coding sequence is TGTGCCAGCAGCCCAAGTAGCAGCGAGACCCAGTACTTC.

V and J are TRBV6-2 or TRBV6-3 and TRBJ2-2, with unresolved D. Per the germline V gene, CDR1 is MNHEY and CDR2 is SVGEGT. Trimming removed 5 bases from V and 1 base from J, with 11 bases in between. The CDR3 runs 15 residues. This chain's CDR3 is CASSPRPGNTGELFF. The CDR3, as DNA: TGTGCCAGCAGTCCCCGGCCAGGGAACACCGGGGAGCTGTTTTTT.

The V and J genes are TRBV27 and TRBJ1-5; D unclear. V was shortened by 1 base and J by 3 bases, with 7 bases between the two germline ends. From germline, CDR1 is MNHEY and CDR2 SMNVEV (reference sequence). This CDR3 has 14 residues. The CDR3 here is CASSLLGNNQPQHF. The CDR3 bases are TGTGCCAGCAGTTTATTAGGAAACAATCAGCCCCAGCATTTT.